This passage covers 3 T cell receptor beta chains from one sample sequenced in a study of technical replicates of blood from a handful of donors. Libraries were prepared by immunoSEQ multiplex PCR; TCRdb keeps only in-frame clonotypes and omits some of them. The sample lists approximately 73,000 clones, nearly 95% seen once, with about 0.35% in the top ten. Sequenced material: T cells isolated from PBMCs. The receptor set was obtained from a human donor in good health.

The chain has TRBV19 and TRBJ2-7, with TRBD1 matching over 7 bases. The J segment lost 7 bases and the V segment lost 5 bases, leaving 11 bases of the junction unmatched. This CDR3 is 14 amino acids long. CDR1 LNHDA and CDR2 SQIVND come from the germline V gene (reference sequence). CDR3 sequence (DNA): TGTGCCAGTAGTCCGGAAGACAGGGTGCGGGAGCAGTACTTC. This sequence encodes CASSPEDRVREQYF.

This clone was counted a single time. The rearrangement joins TRBV11-2 to TRBJ1-2, with 8 bases identical to TRBD1. This CDR3 comprises 15 residues. Germline loops: CDR1 SGHAT, CDR2 FQNNGV. V lost 5 bases to trimming and J lost 8 bases; unmatched junction nucleotides: 13. CDR3: CASSHNTGTGAGYTF. CDR3 nucleotide sequence: TGTGCCAGCAGCCACAACACCGGGACAGGAGCGGGCTACACCTTC.

The chain recombines TRBV10-3 with TRBJ2-5; D is possibly TRBD2 (5 bases). CDR1 ENHRY and CDR2 SYGVKD come from the germline V gene. Deletions cut 8 bases from V and 1 base from J, with 11 bases between. The CDR3 is made up of 13 amino acids. In DNA, the CDR3 is TGTGCCATCGGCCCAGCGGCCCAAGAGACCCAGTACTTC. Amino acids: CAIGPAAQETQYF.